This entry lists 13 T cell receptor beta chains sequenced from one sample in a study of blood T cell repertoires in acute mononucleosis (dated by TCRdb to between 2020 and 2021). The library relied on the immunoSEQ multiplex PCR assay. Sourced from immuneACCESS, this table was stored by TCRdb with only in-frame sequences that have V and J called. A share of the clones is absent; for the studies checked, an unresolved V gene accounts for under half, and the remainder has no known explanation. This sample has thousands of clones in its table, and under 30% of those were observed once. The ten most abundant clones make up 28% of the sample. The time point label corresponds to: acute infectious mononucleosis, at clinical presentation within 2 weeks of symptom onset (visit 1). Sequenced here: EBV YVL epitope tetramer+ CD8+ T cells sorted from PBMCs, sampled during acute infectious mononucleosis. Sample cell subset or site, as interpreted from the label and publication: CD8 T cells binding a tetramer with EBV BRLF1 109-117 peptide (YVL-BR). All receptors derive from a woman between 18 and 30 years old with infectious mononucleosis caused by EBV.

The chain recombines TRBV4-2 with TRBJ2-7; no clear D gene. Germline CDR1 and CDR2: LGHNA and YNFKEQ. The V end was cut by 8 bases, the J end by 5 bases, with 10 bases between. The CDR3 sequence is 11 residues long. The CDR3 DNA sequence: TGTGCCAGCGGCTCCAGCCACGAGCAGTACTTC. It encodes CASGSSHEQYF.

CDR3 sequence (DNA): TGTGCCAGCGGCGGGTACCAAGAGACCCAGTACTTC. Its translation: CASGGYQETQYF. The rearrangement links TRBV6-5 to TRBJ2-5; maybe TRBD2 (5 bases). Germline-derived CDR1 and CDR2 are MNHEY and SVGAGI. V was cut by 8 bases and J by 0 bases, with 7 bases left in between. The CDR3 sequence is 12 residues long.

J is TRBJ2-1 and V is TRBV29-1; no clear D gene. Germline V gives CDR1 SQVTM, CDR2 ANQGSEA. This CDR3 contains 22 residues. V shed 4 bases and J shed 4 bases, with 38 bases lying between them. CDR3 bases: TGCAGCGTTGGGCAGAAGCAGAGATCTCCCACACCCAAAATCTCCCTTTACAATGAGCAGTTCTTC. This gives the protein CSVGQKQRSPTPKISLYNEQFF.

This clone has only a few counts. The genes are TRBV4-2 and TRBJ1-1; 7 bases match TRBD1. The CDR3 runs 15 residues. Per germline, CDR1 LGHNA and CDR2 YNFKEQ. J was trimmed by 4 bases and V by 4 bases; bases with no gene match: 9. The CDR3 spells CASSPTTGSATEAFF. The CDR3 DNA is TGTGCCAGCAGCCCGACGACAGGGTCCGCCACTGAAGCTTTCTTT.

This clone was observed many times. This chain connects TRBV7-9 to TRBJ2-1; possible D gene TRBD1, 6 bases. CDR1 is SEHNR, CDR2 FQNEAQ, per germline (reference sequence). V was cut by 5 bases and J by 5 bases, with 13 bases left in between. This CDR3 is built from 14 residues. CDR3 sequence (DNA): TGTGCCAGCAGCCCGGGACACCGAGACAATGAGCAGTTCTTC. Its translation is CASSPGHRDNEQFF.

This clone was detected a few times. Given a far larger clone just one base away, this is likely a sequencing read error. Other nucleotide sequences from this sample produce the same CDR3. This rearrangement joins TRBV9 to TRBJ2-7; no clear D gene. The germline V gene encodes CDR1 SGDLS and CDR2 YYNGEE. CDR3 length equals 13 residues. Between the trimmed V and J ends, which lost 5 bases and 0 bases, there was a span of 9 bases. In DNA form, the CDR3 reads TGTGCCAGCAGTTGGACGGCCTCCTACGAGCAGTACTTC. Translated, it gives CASSWTASYEQYF.

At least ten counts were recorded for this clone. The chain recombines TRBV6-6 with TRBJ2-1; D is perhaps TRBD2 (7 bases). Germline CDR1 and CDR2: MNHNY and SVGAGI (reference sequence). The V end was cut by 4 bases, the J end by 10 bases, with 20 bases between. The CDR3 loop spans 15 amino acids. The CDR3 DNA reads TGTGCCAGCAGTTTCTTGCCGGGGGGCCCTAGGGAGCAGTTCTTC. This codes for CASSFLPGGPREQFF.

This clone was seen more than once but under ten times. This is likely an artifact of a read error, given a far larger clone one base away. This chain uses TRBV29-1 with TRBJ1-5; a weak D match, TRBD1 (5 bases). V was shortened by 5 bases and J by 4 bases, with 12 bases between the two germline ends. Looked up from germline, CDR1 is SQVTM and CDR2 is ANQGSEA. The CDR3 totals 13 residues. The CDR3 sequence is CSVWSGENQPQHF. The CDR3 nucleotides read TGCAGCGTTTGGTCGGGGGAAAATCAGCCCCAGCATTTT.

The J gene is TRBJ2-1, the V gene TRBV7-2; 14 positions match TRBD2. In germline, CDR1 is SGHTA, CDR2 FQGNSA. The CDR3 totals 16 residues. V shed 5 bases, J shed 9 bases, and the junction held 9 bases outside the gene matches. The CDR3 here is CASSPLTGTSGGEQFF. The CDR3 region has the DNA TGTGCCAGCAGCCCTCTAACGGGGACTAGCGGGGGTGAGCAGTTCTTC.

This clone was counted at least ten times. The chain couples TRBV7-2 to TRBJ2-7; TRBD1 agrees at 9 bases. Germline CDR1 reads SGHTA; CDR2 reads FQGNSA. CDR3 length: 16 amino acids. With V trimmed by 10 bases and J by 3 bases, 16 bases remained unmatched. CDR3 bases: TGTGCCACCGACAGGAGGACCACGGGACAGGGCTACGAGCAGTACTTC. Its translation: CATDRRTTGQGYEQYF. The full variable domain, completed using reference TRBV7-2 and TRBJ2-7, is GAGVSQSPSNKVTEKGKDVELRCDPISGHTALYWYRQSLGQGLEFLIYFQGNSAPDKSGLPSDRFSAERTGGSVSTLTIQRTQQEDSAVYLCATDRRTTGQGYEQYFGPGTRLTVT.

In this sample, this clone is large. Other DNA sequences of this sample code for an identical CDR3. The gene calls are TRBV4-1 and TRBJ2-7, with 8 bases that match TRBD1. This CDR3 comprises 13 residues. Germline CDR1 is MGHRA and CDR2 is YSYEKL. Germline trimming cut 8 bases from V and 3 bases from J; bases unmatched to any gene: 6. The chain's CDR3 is CASAVGQDYEQYF. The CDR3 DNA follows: TGCGCCAGCGCCGTGGGACAGGACTACGAGCAGTACTTC.

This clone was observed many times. This chain's CDR3 is CASSPWTGEFEQYF. The CDR3 DNA follows: TGTGCCAGCAGCCCCTGGACAGGGGAATTCGAGCAGTACTTC. V and J are TRBV11-2 and TRBJ2-7; 9 bases align to TRBD1. The CDR3 contains 14 residues. Germline-derived CDR1 and CDR2 are SGHAT and FQNNGV. The J segment lost 6 bases and the V segment lost 5 bases, leaving 8 bases of the junction unmatched.

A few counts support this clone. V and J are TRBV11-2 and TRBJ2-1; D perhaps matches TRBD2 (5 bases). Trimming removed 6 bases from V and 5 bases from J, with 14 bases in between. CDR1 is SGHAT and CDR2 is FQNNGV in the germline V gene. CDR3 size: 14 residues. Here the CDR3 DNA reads TGTGCCAGCAGTTCGCCCCCCGGGGACAATGAGCAGTTCTTC. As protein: CASSSPPGDNEQFF.